The 9 T cell receptor beta chains given below trace back to one sample, sequenced in a study of shared clonotypes between healthy human individuals. Naive CD8 cells comprised CD45RO-negative, CCR7-positively selected cells, excluding terminally differentiated effector memory CD45RA+ cells. This table comes from immunoSEQ multiplex PCR, and its TCRdb copy is limited to in-frame clones, with some not included. The sample gives roughly 2,000,000 clones, around 96% of which show up once; 1.2% is in the top ten. The specimen sequenced was naive CD8+ T cells sorted from blood. The receptor set was obtained from a man younger than 30 in good health.

The chain combines TRBV28 with TRBJ2-1; TRBD1 is a possible D gene (7 bases). Trimming pared 4 bases from V and 6 bases from J, leaving 16 bases between. The CDR3 is 15 amino acids. CDR1 and CDR2 from the germline V gene are MDHEN and SYDVKM. CDR3 coding DNA: TGTGCCAGCAGTTACAACCAGGGGGGTTTCAATGAGCAGTTCTTC. This codes for CASSYNQGGFNEQFF. The entire variable domain, with the rest obtained from reference TRBV28 and TRBJ2-1, is as follows: DVKVTQSSRYLVKRTGEKVFLECVQDMDHENMFWYRQDPGLGLRLIYFSYDVKMKEKGDIPEGYSVSREKKERFSLILESASTNQTSMYLCASSYNQGGFNEQFFGPGTRLTVL.

V usage is TRBV27 and J usage is TRBJ1-6; D remains unclear. Germline V lookup: CDR1 MNHEY, CDR2 SMNVEV (reference sequence). Trimming pared 4 bases from V and 2 bases from J, leaving 15 bases between. This CDR3 has 17 residues. The CDR3 coding sequence is TGTGCCAGCAGTTCCCGACCGGCGGGCCCCTATAATTCACCCCTCCACTTT. It codes for CASSSRPAGPYNSPLHF.

The chain links TRBV10-2 to TRBJ2-7; TRBD2 agrees at 10 bases. The CDR3 sequence is 15 residues long. Germline V lookup: CDR1 WSHSY, CDR2 SAAADI. Trimming at V came to 7 bases and at J to 3 bases, leaving 9 bases not matched to a gene. The CDR3 protein is CASNTGTSELYEQYF. In DNA, the CDR3 is TGCGCCAGCAATACCGGGACTAGCGAGCTCTACGAGCAGTACTTC.

The V call is TRBV19, the J call TRBJ2-1, with no clear D. Germline V gives CDR1 LNHDA, CDR2 SQIVND (reference sequence). This CDR3 comprises 13 residues. Deletions cut 2 bases from V and 5 bases from J, with 7 bases between. In DNA, the CDR3 is TGTGCCAGTAGTATACTTTCCAACAATGAGCAGTTCTTC. Translation gives CASSILSNNEQFF.

The CDR3 here is CASAELGQAYEQYF. CDR3 bases: TGTGCCAGCGCCGAACTGGGACAGGCCTACGAGCAGTACTTC. The rearrangement uses TRBV27 and TRBJ2-7, with 8 bases aligning to TRBD1. Germline CDR1 is MNHEY and CDR2 is SMNVEV (reference sequence). The J segment lost 2 bases and the V segment lost 8 bases, leaving 8 bases of the junction unmatched. The CDR3 spans 14 residues.

This clone was recorded only once. The chain combines TRBV5-5 with TRBJ1-6; D is unclear. The CDR3 spans 17 residues. The germline V and J ends were trimmed by 4 bases and 3 bases, with 17 bases remaining between them. CDR1 and CDR2 from the germline V gene are SGHKS and YYEKEE (reference sequence). Written as DNA, the CDR3 is TGTGCCAGCAGCCCAGCGGGCGTAGGGCTCTATAATTCACCCCTCCACTTT. It is translated as CASSPAGVGLYNSPLHF.

The rearrangement uses TRBV7-9 and TRBJ1-5; 9 bases align to TRBD1. V was pared by 4 bases and J by 5 bases, with 3 bases of the junction left unmatched. The CDR3 has 14 amino acids. CDR1 and CDR2 from the germline V gene are SEHNR and FQNEAQ (reference sequence). CDR3 in amino acids: CASSSGTGYQPQHF. In DNA, the CDR3 is TGTGCCAGCAGCTCCGGGACAGGGTATCAGCCCCAGCATTTT.

The chain couples TRBV4-3 to TRBJ2-7, with D unresolved. This CDR3 spans 13 amino acids. V was trimmed by 4 bases and J by 6 bases, leaving 13 bases between them. Germline CDR1 LGHNA, CDR2 YSLEER. Here the CDR3 reads CASSLDFSGEQYF. The CDR3 DNA is TGCGCCAGCAGCCTCGACTTTTCCGGCGAGCAGTACTTC.

CDR3 sequence reads: CASSLSSPDYGYTF. The DNA of the CDR3 is TGTGCCAGCAGCTTATCCAGCCCTGACTATGGCTACACCTTC. The chain joins TRBV7-9 to TRBJ1-2; D unresolved. V lost 2 bases and J 3 bases, leaving 10 bases between the germline ends. This CDR3 comprises 14 residues. Germline CDR1 SEHNR, CDR2 FQNEAQ (reference sequence).